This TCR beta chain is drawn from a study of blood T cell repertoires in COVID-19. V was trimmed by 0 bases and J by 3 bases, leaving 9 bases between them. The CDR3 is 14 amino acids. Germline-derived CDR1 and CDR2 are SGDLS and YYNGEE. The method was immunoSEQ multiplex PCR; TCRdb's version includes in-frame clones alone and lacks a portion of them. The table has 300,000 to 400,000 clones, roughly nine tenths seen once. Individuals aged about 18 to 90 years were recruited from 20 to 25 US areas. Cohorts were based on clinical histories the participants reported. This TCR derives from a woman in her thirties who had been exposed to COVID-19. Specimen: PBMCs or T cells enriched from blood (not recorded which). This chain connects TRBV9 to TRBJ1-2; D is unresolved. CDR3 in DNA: TGTGCCAGCAGCGTAGGGCGGGGTGACTATGGCTACACCTTC. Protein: CASSVGRGDYGYTF.